These T cell receptor beta chains were read from a single sample in a study of blood T cell repertoires in COVID-19. Data came from immunoSEQ multiplex PCR; TCRdb stores just in-frame clones and leaves some out. In the table there are some 100,000 clones, about 86% of which are singletons. Sequenced material: PBMCs or T cells enriched from blood (not recorded which). All receptors come from a woman in her 50s who had recovered from COVID-19. Each CDR3 is given without its conserved first and last residue. The order of the fields is J gene, V gene, clone size, CDR3 protein. Clone size, where shown, is once, few, many, or a class for clones that have expanded.

>TRBJ2-6|TRBV27|.
ASSTRPTSALASGANVLT
>TRBJ1-5|TRBV19|.
ASSTRRSPPVGQPQH
>TRBJ2-7|TRBV7-9|few
ASSVGGPYEQY
>TRBJ2-1|TRBV19|.
ASSYPSGNEQF
>TRBJ1-1|TRBV7-9|.
ASSTQGVLDTEAF
>TRBJ2-1|TRBV7-2|once
ASSSFSEGDNEQF
>TRBJ2-7|TRBV5-1|.
ASSFPGTSGNEQY
>TRBJ1-5|TRBV7-6|.
ASSVNRDQPQH
>TRBJ2-1|TRBV6-2/TRBV6-3|.
ASSGEVNEQF
>TRBJ1-1|TRBV10-3|once
AITGGTEAF
>TRBJ2-3|TRBV7-3|.
ASAGRGLTDTQY
>TRBJ1-2|TRBV5-1|.
ASSLDLQGQYGYT
>TRBJ2-3|TRBV10-1|.
ASSEVGSGRFLISTDTQY
>TRBJ1-6|TRBV2|few
ASSEALPFWDTDNSPLH
>TRBJ2-1|TRBV24-1|.
ATSGFTGDPYNEQF
>TRBJ1-1|TRBV2|.
ASNTAGGGEAF
>TRBJ1-2|TRBV28|.
ASKAQNYGYT
>TRBJ2-7|TRBV3-1/TRBV3-2|.
ASSQAGLAGSYEQY
>TRBJ2-7|TRBV11-3|.
ASSLQDRGEQY
>TRBJ1-1|TRBV11-2|once
ASSLGAINGAF
>TRBJ2-1|TRBV5-1|.
ASSPRQGLTYNEQF
>TRBJ2-1|TRBV29-1|.
SVGHSSYNEQF
>TRBJ2-4|TRBV7-3|once
ASSLTPFGLANKNIQY
>TRBJ2-7|TRBV7-2|.
ASSLKDSIDSYEQY
>TRBJ2-1|TRBV7-2|.
ASSLGRGRNNEQF
>TRBJ2-2|TRBV19|.
ASSMLAVNTGELF
>TRBJ2-7|TRBV9|.
ASSVQGSGEQY
>TRBJ2-2|TRBV19|.
ASSTKQGTGELF
>TRBJ2-2|TRBV7-9|.
ASSLRQAAITGELF
>TRBJ1-6|TRBV27|.
ASSLIGKGLKWGPLH
>TRBJ2-1|TRBV7-2|.
ASSLASGNEQF
>TRBJ1-1|TRBV3-1/TRBV3-2|.
ASGDINTEAF
>TRBJ2-3|TRBV21-1|.
ASSWTSRDTQY
>TRBJ1-2|TRBV6-5|once
ASSLLGGVYGYT
>TRBJ2-7|TRBV28|.
ASSSRGISYEQY
>TRBJ2-1|TRBV28|.
ASSPDRINNEQF
>TRBJ1-1|TRBV6-5|.
ASSSTGDRTEAF
>TRBJ2-1|TRBV27|.
ASSSHSGSLYNEQF
>TRBJ2-7|TRBV28|once
ASSPSTPSYEQY
>TRBJ2-2|TRBV19|once
ASRKPGTSTGELF
>TRBJ2-5|TRBV5-4|.
ASSQNRGPQETQY
>TRBJ2-1|TRBV2|.
ASSELAVEQF
>TRBJ2-7|TRBV3-1/TRBV3-2|.
ASSQNSPTYSYEQY
>TRBJ1-4|TRBV18|.
ASSPPGQGSEKLF
>TRBJ2-5|TRBV5-1|.
ASSLGAGGETQY
>TRBJ2-3|TRBV5-1|.
ASSLAGGQRADTQY
>TRBJ1-2|TRBV19|.
ASSMGAKTGGGYGYT
>TRBJ2-1|TRBV4-2|.
ASSPAAGRSEQF
>TRBJ1-3|TRBV5-1|.
ASSGGDGNTIY
>TRBJ1-1|TRBV5-1|few
ASSLRAGNQNTEAF
>TRBJ2-3|TRBV5-1|.
ASNLLAGITDTQY
>TRBJ1-2|TRBV7-3|.
ASSPGRAGGYT
>TRBJ2-5|TRBV6-5|.
ASLQGIPETQY
>TRBJ1-2|TRBV3-1/TRBV3-2|.
ASSQAGQGGYT
>TRBJ2-7|TRBV10-3|.
AISESIDPGAEQY